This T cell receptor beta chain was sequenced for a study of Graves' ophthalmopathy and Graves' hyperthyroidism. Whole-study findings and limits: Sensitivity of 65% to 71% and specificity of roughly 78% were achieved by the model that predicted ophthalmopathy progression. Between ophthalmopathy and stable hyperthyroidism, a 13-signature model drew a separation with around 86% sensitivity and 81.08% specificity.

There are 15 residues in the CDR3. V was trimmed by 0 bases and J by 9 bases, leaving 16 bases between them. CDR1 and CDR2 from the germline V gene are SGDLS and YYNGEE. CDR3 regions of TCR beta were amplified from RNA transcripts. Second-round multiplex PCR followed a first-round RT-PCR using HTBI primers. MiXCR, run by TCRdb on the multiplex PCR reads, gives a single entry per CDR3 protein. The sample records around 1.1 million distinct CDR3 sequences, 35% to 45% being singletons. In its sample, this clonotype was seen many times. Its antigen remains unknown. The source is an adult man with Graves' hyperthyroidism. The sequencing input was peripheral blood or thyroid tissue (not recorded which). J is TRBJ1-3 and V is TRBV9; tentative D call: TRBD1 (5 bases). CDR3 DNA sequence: TGTGCCAGCAGCGTAGACGGGACCGCGGCGCGCACCATATATTTT. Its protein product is CASSVDGTAARTIYF.